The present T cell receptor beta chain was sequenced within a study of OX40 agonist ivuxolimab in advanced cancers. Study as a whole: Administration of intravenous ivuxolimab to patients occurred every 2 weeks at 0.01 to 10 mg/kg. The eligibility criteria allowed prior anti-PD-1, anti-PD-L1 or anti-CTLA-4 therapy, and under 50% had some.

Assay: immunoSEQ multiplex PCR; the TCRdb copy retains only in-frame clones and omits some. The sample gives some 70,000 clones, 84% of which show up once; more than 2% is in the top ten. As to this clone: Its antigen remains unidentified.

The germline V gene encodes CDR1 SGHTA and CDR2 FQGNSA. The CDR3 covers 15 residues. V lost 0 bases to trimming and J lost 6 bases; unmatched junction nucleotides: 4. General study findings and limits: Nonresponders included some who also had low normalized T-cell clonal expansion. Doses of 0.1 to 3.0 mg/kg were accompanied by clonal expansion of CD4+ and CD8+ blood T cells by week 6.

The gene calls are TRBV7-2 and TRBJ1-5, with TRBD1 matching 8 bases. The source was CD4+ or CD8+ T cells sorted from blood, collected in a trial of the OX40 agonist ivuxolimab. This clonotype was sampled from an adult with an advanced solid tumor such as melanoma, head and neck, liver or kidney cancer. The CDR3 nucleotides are TGTGCCAGCAGCTTAGCGGGCAGGGGGCTTCAGCCCCAGCATTTT. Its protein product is CASSLAGRGLQPQHF.